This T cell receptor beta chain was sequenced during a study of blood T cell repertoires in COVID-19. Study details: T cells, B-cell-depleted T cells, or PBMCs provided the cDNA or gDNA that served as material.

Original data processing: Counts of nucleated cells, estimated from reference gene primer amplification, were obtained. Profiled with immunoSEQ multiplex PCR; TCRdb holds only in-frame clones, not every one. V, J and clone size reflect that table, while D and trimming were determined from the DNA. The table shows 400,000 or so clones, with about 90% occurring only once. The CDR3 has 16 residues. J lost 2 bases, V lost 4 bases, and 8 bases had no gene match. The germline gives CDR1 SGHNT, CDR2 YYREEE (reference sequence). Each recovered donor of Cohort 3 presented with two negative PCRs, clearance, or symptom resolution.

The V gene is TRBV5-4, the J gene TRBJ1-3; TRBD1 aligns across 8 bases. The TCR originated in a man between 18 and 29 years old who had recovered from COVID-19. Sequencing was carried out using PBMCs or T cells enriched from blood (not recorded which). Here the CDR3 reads CASSPGGQAPGNTIYF. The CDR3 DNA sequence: TGTGCCAGCAGCCCAGGGGGACAGGCCCCTGGAAACACCATATATTTT.